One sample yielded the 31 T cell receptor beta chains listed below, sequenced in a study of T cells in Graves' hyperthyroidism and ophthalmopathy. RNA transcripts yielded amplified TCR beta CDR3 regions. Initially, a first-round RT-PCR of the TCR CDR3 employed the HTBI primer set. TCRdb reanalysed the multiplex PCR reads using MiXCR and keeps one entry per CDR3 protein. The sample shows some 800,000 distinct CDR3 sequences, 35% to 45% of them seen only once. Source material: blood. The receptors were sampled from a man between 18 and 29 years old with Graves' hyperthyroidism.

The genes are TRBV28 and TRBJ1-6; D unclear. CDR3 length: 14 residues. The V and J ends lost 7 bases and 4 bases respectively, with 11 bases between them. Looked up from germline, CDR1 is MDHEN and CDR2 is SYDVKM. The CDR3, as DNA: TGTGCCAGCACCATCCCGGGTTATAATTCACCCCTCCACTTT. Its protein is CASTIPGYNSPLHF.

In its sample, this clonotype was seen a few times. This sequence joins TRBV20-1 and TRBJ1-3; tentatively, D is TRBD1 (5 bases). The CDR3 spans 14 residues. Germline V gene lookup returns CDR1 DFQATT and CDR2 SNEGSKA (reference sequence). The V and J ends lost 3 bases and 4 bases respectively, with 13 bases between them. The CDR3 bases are TGCAGTGCTAGGGCAGCGGGGGGGGGAAACACCATATATTTT. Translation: CSARAAGGGNTIYF.

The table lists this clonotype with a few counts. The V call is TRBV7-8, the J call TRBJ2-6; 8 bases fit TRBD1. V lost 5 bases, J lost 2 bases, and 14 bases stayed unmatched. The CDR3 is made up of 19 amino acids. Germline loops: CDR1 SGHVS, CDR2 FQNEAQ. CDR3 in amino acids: CASSDGRNRGTAGANVLTF. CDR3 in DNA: TGTGCCAGCAGCGATGGGAGGAACAGGGGGACAGCTGGGGCCAACGTCCTGACTTTC. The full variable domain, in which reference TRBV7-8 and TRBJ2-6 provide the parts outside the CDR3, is GAGVSQSPRYKVAKRGQDVALRCDPISGHVSLFWYQQALGQGPEFLTYFQNEAQLDKSGLPSDRFFAERPEGSVSTLKIQRTQQEDSAVYLCASSDGRNRGTAGANVLTFGAGSRLTVL.

CDR3 bases: TGTGCCAGCAGTCCGATCCACGGGACAGCGAATCAGCCCCAGCATTTT. As protein: CASSPIHGTANQPQHF. The rearrangement uses TRBV28 and TRBJ1-5; 7 bases fit TRBD1. Trimming cost V 5 bases and J 4 bases; bases outside gene matches: 11. Germline V gene data show CDR1 as MDHEN and CDR2 as SYDVKM. The length of the CDR3 is 16 residues.

Here the CDR3 DNA reads TGCGCCAGCAGCCCTTCGGGGACTAGCGGTTACGAGCAGTACTTC. This gives the protein CASSPSGTSGYEQYF. The chain carries TRBV5-1 and TRBJ2-7, with 11 bases lining up with TRBD2. The CDR3 has 15 amino acids. In germline, CDR1 is SGHRS, CDR2 YFSETQ. J gave up 4 bases and V 4 bases, and 7 bases lay outside the gene matches.

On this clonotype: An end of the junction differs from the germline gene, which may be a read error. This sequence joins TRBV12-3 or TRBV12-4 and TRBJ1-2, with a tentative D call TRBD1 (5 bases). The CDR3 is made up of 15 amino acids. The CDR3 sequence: CASTLYLEGTDGCTF. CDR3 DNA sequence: TGTGCCAGCACCCTATACTTGGAGGGGACGGATGGCTGCACCTTC.

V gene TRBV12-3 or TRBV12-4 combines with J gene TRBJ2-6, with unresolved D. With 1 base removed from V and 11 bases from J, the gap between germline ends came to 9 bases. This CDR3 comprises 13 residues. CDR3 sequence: CASSLGYLDVLTF. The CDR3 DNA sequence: TGTGCCAGCAGTTTAGGGTATTTGGACGTCCTGACTTTC.

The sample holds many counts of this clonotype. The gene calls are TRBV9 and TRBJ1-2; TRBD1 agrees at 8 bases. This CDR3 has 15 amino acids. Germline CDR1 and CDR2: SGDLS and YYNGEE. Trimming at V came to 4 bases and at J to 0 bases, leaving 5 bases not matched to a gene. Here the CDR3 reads CASSFGQGPNYGYTF. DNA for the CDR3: TGTGCCAGCAGCTTTGGACAGGGTCCTAACTATGGCTACACCTTC.

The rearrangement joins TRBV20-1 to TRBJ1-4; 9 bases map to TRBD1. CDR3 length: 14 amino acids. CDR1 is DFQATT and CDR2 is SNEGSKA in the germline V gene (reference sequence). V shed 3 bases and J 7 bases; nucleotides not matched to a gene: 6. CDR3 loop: CSARDRGTREKLFF. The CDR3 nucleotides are TGCAGTGCTAGGGACAGGGGCACTCGTGAAAAACTGTTTTTT.

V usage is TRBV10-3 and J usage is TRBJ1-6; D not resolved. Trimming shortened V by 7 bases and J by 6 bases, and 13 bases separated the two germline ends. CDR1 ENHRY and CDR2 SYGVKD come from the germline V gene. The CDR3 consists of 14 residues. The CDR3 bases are TGTGCCATCACCGTGGACCCAAGTAATTCACCCCTCCACTTT. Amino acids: CAITVDPSNSPLHF.

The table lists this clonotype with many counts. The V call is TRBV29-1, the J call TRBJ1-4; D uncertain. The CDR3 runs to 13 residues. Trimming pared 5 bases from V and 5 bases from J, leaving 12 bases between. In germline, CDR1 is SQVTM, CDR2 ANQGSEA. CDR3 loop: CSVLWVGNEKLFF. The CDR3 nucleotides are TGCAGCGTTCTATGGGTGGGAAATGAAAAACTGTTTTTT.

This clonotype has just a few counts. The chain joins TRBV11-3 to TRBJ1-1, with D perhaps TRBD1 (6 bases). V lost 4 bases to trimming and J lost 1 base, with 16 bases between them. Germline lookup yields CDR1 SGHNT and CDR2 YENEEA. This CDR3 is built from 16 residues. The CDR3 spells CASSSGLWGANTEAFF. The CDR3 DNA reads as TGTGCCAGCAGCTCGGGCCTGTGGGGGGCGAACACTGAAGCTTTCTTT.

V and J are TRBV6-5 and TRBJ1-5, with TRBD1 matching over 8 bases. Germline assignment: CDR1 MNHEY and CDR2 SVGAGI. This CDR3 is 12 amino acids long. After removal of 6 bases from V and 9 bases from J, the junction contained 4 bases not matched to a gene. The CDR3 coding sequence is TGTGCCAGCAGACGCGGACAGGGGCCCCAGCATTTT. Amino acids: CASRRGQGPQHF.

In DNA form, the CDR3 reads TGCGCCAGCAGCTTGGGGGACGGTCCGGATATCGACGAGCAGTACTTC. Translating it yields CASSLGDGPDIDEQYF. This chain links TRBV5-1 with TRBJ2-7; D tentatively reads TRBD1 or TRBD2 (5 bases each). The V end lost 0 bases, the J end lost 5 bases, and 18 bases lay between the germline ends. CDR1 and CDR2 from the germline V gene are SGHRS and YFSETQ. The CDR3 runs 16 residues.

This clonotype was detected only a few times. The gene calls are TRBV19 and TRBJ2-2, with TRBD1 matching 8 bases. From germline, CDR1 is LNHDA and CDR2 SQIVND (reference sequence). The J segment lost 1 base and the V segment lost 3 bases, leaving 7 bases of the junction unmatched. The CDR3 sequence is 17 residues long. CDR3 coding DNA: TGTGCCAGTAGTATCCAGACAGGGGCCCGGAACACCGGGGAGCTGTTTTTT. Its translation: CASSIQTGARNTGELFF.

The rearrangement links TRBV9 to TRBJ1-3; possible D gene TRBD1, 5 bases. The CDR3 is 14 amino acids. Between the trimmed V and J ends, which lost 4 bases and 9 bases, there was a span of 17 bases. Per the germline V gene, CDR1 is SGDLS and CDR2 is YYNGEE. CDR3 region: CASSPGLKKATIYF. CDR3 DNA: TGTGCCAGCAGCCCGGGACTCAAGAAGGCCACCATATATTTT. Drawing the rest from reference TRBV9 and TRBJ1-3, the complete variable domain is DSGVTQTPKHLITATGQRVTLRCSPRSGDLSVYWYQQSLDQGLQFLIQYYNGEERAKGNILERFSAQQFPDLHSELNLSSLELGDSALYFCASSPGLKKATIYFGEGSWLTVV.

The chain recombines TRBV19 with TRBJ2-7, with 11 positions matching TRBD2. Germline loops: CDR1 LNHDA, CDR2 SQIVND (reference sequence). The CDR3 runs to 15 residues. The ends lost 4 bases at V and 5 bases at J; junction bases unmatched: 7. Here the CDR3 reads CASSRGLAVVDEQYF. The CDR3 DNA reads TGTGCCAGTAGTAGGGGACTAGCGGTGGTCGACGAGCAGTACTTC. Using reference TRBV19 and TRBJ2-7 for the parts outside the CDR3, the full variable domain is DGGITQSPKYLFRKEGQNVTLSCEQNLNHDAMYWYRQDPGQGLRLIYYSQIVNDFQKGDIAEGYSVSREKKESFPLTVTSAQKNPTAFYLCASSRGLAVVDEQYFGPGTRLTVT.

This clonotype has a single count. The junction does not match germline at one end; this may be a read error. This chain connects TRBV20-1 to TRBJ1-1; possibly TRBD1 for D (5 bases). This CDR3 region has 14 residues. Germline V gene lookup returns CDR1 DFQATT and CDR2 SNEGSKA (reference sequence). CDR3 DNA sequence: TGCAGTGCTAGAGGGAACACTGGGGGGACTGAAGCTTCCTTT. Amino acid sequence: CSARGNTGGTEASF.

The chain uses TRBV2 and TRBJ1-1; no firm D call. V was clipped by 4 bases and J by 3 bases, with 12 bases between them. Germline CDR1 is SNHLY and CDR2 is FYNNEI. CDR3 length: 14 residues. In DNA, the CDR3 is TGTGCCAGCAGTGCCTCCGGGATCTACACTGAAGCTTTCTTT. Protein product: CASSASGIYTEAFF.

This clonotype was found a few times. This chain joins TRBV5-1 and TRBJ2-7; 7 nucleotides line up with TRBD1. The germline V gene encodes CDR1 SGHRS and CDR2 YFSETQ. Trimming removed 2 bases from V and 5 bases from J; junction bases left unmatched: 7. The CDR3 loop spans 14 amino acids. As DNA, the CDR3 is TGCGCCAGCAGCTTAGAGGGGGCGGTTGACGAGCAGTACTTC. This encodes CASSLEGAVDEQYF.

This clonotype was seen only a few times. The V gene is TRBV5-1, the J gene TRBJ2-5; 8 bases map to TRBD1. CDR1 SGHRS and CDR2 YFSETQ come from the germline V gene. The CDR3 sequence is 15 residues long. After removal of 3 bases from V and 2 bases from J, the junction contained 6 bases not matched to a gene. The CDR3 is CASSSGQASQETQYF. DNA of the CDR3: TGCGCCAGCAGCTCGGGACAGGCATCGCAAGAGACCCAGTACTTC. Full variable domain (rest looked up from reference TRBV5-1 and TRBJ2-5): KAGVTQTPRYLIKTRGQQVTLSCSPISGHRSVSWYQQTPGQGLQFLFEYFSETQRNKGNFPGRFSGRQFSNSRSEMNVSTLELGDSALYLCASSSGQASQETQYFGPGTRLLVL.

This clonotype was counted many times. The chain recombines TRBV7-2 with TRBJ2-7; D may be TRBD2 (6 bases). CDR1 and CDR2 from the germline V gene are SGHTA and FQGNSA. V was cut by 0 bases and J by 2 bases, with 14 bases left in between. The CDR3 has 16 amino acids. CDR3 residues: CASSLAASGLTYEQYF. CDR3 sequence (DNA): TGTGCCAGCAGCTTAGCAGCGAGCGGGCTGACCTACGAGCAGTACTTC.

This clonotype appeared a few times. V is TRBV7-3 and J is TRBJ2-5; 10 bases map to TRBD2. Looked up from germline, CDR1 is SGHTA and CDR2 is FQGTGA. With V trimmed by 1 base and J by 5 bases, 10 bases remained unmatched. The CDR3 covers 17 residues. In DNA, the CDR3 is TGTGCCAGCAGCTTAAAACTAGCGGGACCACCTGTGGAGACCCAGTACTTC. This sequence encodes CASSLKLAGPPVETQYF.

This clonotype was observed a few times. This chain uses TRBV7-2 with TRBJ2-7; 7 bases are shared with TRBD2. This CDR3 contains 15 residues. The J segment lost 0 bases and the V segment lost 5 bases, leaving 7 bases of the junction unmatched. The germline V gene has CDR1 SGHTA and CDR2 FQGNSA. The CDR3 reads CASSTLAGTSYEQYF. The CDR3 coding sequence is TGTGCCAGCAGCACCTTAGCGGGCACCTCCTACGAGCAGTACTTC.

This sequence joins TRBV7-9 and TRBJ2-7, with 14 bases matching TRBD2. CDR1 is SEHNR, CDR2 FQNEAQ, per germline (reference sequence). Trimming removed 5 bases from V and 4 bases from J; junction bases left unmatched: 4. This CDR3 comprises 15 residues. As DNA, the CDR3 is TGTGCCAGCAGCGCGACTAGCGGGAGGGGATACGAGCAGTACTTC. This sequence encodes CASSATSGRGYEQYF.

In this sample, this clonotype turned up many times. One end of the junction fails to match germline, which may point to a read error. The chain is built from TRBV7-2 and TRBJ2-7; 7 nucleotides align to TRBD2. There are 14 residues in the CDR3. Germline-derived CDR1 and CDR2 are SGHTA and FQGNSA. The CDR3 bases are TGTGCCAGCAGCCTAGCGGAGGGCTCCTACGAGCAGTACTTC. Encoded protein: CASSLAEGSYEQYF.

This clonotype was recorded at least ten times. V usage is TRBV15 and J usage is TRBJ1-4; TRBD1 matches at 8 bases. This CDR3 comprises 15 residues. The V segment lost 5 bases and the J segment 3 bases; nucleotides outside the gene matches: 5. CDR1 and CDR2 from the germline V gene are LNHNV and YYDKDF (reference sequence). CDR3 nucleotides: TGTGCCACCAGCTTGCACAGGGGGGCTAATGAAAAACTGTTTTTT. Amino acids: CATSLHRGANEKLFF.

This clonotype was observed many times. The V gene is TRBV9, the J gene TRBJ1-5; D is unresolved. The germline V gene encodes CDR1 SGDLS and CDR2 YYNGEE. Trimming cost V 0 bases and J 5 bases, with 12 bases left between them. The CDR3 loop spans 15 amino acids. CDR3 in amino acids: CASSVEGGKHQPQHF. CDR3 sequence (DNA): TGTGCCAGCAGCGTAGAGGGAGGGAAACATCAGCCCCAGCATTTT.

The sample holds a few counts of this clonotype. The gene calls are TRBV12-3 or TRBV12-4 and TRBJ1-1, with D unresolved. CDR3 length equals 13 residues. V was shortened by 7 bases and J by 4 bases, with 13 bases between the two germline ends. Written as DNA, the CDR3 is TGTGCCAGCAACCAAGGGTTTTCCACTGAAGCTTTCTTT. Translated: CASNQGFSTEAFF.

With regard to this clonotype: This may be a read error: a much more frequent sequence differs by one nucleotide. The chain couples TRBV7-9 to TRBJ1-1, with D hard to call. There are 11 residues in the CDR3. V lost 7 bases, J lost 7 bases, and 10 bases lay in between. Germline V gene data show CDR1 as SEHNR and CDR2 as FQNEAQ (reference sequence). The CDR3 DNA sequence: TGTGCCAGCAACCCCTTCGATGAAGCTTTCTTT. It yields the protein CASNPFDEAFF.

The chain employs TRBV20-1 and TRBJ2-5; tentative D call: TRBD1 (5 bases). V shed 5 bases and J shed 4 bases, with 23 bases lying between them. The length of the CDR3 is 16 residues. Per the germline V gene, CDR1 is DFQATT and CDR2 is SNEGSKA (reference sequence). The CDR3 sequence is CSASARRQWSRETQYF. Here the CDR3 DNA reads TGCAGTGCTTCCGCCCGCAGACAGTGGTCCCGAGAGACCCAGTACTTC.